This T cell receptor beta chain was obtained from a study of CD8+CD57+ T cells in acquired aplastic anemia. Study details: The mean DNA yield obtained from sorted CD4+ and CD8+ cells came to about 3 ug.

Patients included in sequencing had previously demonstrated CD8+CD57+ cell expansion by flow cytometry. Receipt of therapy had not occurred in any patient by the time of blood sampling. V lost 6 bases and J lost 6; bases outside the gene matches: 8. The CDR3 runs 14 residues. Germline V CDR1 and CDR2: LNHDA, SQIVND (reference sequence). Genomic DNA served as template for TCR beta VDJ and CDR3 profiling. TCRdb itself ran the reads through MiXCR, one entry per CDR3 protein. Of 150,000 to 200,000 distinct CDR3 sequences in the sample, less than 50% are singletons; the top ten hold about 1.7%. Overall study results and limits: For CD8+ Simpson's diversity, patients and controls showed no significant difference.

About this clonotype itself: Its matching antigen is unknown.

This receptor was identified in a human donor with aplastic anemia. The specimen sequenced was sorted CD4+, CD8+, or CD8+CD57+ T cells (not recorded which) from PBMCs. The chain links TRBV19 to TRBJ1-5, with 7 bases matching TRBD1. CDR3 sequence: CASRTDRVGQPQHF. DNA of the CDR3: TGTGCCAGTAGGACCGACAGGGTAGGTCAGCCCCAGCATTTT.